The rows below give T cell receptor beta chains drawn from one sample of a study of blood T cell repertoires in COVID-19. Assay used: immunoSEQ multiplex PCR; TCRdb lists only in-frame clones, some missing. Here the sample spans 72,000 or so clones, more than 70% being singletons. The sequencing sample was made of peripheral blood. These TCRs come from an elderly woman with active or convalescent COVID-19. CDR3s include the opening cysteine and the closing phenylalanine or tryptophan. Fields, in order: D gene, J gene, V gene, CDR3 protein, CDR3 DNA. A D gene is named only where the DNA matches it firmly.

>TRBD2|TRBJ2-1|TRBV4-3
CASSHPKDGGGKAYNEQFF
TGCGCCAGCAGCCATCCCAAGGATGGGGGGGGGAAAGCCTACAATGAGCAGTTCTTC
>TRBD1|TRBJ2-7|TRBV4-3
CASSQDGTGSYEQYF
TGCGCCAGCAGCCAAGACGGGACAGGGAGCTACGAGCAGTACTTC
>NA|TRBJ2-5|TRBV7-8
CASSLSPGRETQYF
TGTGCCAGCAGCTTAAGTCCGGGGAGAGAGACCCAGTACTTC
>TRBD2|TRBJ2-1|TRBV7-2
CASSLPGLAGGPVFF
TGTGCCAGCAGCCTCCCCGGACTAGCGGGGGGGCCCGTCTTCTTC
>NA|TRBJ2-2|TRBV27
CASSLWGGPPGELFF
TGTGCCAGCAGTTTATGGGGGGGCCCCCCCGGGGAGCTGTTTTTT
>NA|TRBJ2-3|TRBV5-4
CASSDSARGTDTQYF
TGTGCCAGCAGCGATAGCGCGCGAGGCACAGATACGCAGTATTTT
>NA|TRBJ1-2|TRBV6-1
CASSEMIGNYGYTF
TGTGCCAGCAGTGAAATGATCGGTAACTATGGCTACACCTTC
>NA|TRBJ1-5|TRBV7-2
CASSLAGVGQPQHF
TGTGCCAGCAGCTTAGCCGGGGTGGGACAGCCCCAGCATTTT
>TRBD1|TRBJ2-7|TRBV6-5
CASRQGIEQYF
TGTGCCAGCCGACAGGGAATCGAGCAGTACTTC
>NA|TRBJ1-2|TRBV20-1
CSASIVGGGYTF
TGCAGTGCTAGTATCGTAGGCGGAGGCTACACCTTC
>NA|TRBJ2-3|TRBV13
CASSLQDTQYF
TGTGCCAGCAGCTTACAGGATACGCAGTATTTT
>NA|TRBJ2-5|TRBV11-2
CASRRTSGEETQYF
TGTGCCAGCAGAAGGACCTCAGGGGAAGAGACCCAGTACTTC
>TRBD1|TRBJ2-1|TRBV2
CASNRDRGLDEQFF
TGTGCCAGCAACAGGGACAGGGGGCTGGATGAGCAGTTCTTC
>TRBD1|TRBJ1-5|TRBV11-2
CASSLEAGQGTYSNQPQHF
TGTGCCAGCAGCTTAGAAGCCGGACAGGGGACCTATAGCAATCAGCCCCAGCATTTT
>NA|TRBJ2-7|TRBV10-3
CAISERLTGEQYF
TGTGCCATCAGTGAGCGTCTGACGGGTGAGCAGTACTTC
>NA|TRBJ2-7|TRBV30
CAGKGLREGVEQYF
TGTGCCGGGAAAGGGCTACGAGAAGGGGTCGAGCAGTACTTC